These 13 T cell receptor beta chains were all obtained from the same sample, sequenced in a study of T cells after yellow fever vaccination. TCRdb reprocessed the 5' RACE reads via MiXCR and lists one record per CDR3 protein. Of 300,000 to 400,000 distinct CDR3 sequences listed, 8% to 9.5% are singletons. This sample comprised PBMCs, obtained more than 40 days after the first yellow fever vaccination. These receptors were obtained from a young man who received the YFV17D yellow fever vaccine.

This clonotype has only a few counts. The chain has TRBV27 and TRBJ1-2; D not resolved. In germline, CDR1 is MNHEY, CDR2 SMNVEV (reference sequence). V was trimmed by 5 bases and J by 1 base, leaving 14 bases between them. The CDR3 is 15 amino acids. The CDR3 region is CASSPKLQRNYGYTF. The CDR3 DNA is TGTGCCAGCAGTCCAAAATTACAACGTAACTATGGCTACACCTTC.

In this sample, this clonotype turned up a few times. The chain recombines TRBV19 with TRBJ2-1; no definite D call. V lost 3 bases to trimming and J lost 9 bases, with 12 bases between them. The CDR3 loop spans 13 amino acids. CDR1 LNHDA and CDR2 SQIVND come from the germline V gene (reference sequence). CDR3 bases: TGTGCCAGTAGTATTGCTCACGCGAGTGAGCAGTTCTTC. Its protein is CASSIAHASEQFF.

CDR3 residues: CASSLRGLRRNTIYF. CDR3 DNA: TGTGCCAGCAGTTTGAGGGGGTTGAGGAGAAACACCATATATTTT. The J gene is TRBJ1-3, the V gene TRBV12-3 or TRBV12-4, with D maybe TRBD1 (6 bases). CDR3 length: 15 residues. The V and J ends lost 3 bases and 5 bases respectively, with 14 bases between them.

This clonotype showed up just a few times. The chain recombines TRBV5-6 with TRBJ1-3, with TRBD1 as a possible D gene (5 bases). This CDR3 is 16 amino acids long. Trimming took off 2 bases at V and 0 bases at J, with 12 bases between the two ends. From germline, CDR1 is SGHDT and CDR2 YYEEEE. The CDR3 loop is CASSLQQVSSGNTIYF. Here the CDR3 DNA reads TGTGCCAGCAGCTTACAACAGGTTAGCTCTGGAAACACCATATATTTT.

This clonotype was picked up a small number of times. J is TRBJ2-1 and V is TRBV9; 10 bases match TRBD1. CDR1 and CDR2 (germline): SGDLS, YYNGEE. Trimming cost V 0 bases and J 2 bases; bases outside gene matches: 2. The CDR3 length is 16 residues. CDR3 DNA: TGTGCCAGCAGCGTAGGGGGACAGGGGACCTACAATGAGCAGTTCTTC. Amino acids: CASSVGGQGTYNEQFF. The whole variable domain, remainder taken from reference TRBV9 and TRBJ2-1, is DSGVTQTPKHLITATGQRVTLRCSPRSGDLSVYWYQQSLDQGLQFLIQYYNGEERAKGNILERFSAQQFPDLHSELNLSSLELGDSALYFCASSVGGQGTYNEQFFGPGTRLTVL.

This clonotype was seen more than once but under ten times. The chain carries TRBV9 and TRBJ2-1; 12 bases agree with TRBD2. J gave up 4 bases and V 4 bases, and 3 bases lay outside the gene matches. The germline V gene has CDR1 SGDLS and CDR2 YYNGEE. The CDR3 runs 15 residues. Here the CDR3 reads CASSHGTSGYNEQFF. In nucleotides, the CDR3 is TGTGCCAGCAGCCACGGGACTAGCGGGTACAATGAGCAGTTCTTC.

The chain combines TRBV20-1 with TRBJ2-3; 10 nucleotides align to TRBD2. V was pared by 4 bases and J by 2 bases, with 3 bases of the junction left unmatched. This CDR3 has 14 residues. Germline V gene lookup returns CDR1 DFQATT and CDR2 SNEGSKA (reference sequence). CDR3: CSAKLAGNTDTQYF. In DNA form, the CDR3 reads TGCAGTGCTAAACTAGCGGGGAACACAGATACGCAGTATTTT.

This clonotype was seen more than once but under ten times. This chain links TRBV4-3 with TRBJ2-3, with 9 bases aligning to TRBD2. The germline V gene has CDR1 LGHNA and CDR2 YSLEER. After removal of 2 bases from V and 2 bases from J, the junction contained 8 bases not matched to a gene. The CDR3 runs 17 residues. CDR3 sequence reads: CASSQNFRLADTDTQYF. DNA for the CDR3: TGCGCCAGCAGCCAAAATTTTCGACTAGCGGACACAGATACGCAGTATTTT.

The chain carries TRBV23-1 and TRBJ2-2, with D unclear. TRBV23-1 is marked as an open reading frame, function uncertain. The CDR3 is 12 residues long. V was clipped by 8 bases and J by 3 bases, with 7 bases between them. CDR3 amino acids: CASLRHTGELFF. CDR3 bases: TGCGCCAGCCTTCGGCACACCGGGGAGCTGTTTTTT.

J is TRBJ2-2 and V is TRBV4-3, with TRBD2 matching over 8 bases. The CDR3 has 17 amino acids. Germline loops: CDR1 LGHNA, CDR2 YSLEER. The V segment lost 3 bases and the J segment 4 bases; nucleotides outside the gene matches: 10. CDR3: CASSQRQAGELTGELFF. The CDR3 DNA follows: TGCGCCAGCAGCCAGAGGCAAGCGGGGGAACTCACCGGGGAGCTGTTTTTT.

This clonotype was counted ten times or more. The chain recombines TRBV29-1 with TRBJ2-3, with 8 bases aligning to TRBD2. After removal of 3 bases from V and 2 bases from J, the junction contained 7 bases not matched to a gene. The CDR3 runs 15 residues. CDR1 is SQVTM, CDR2 ANQGSEA, per germline. CDR3 loop: CSVDPSGGFTDTQYF. The CDR3 coding sequence is TGCAGCGTTGATCCCAGCGGGGGATTCACAGATACGCAGTATTTT.

The V call is TRBV5-1, the J call TRBJ2-7; 9 bases line up with TRBD1. J was trimmed by 1 base and V by 4 bases; bases with no gene match: 6. The CDR3 consists of 15 residues. Germline V gene sequence: CDR1 SGHRS, CDR2 YFSETQ. The CDR3 region has the DNA TGCGCCAGCAGCGGTACAGGGGGCCCATCCTACGAGCAGTACTTC. It is translated as CASSGTGGPSYEQYF.

There are many counts of this clonotype. The V gene is TRBV20-1, the J gene TRBJ2-1; D possibly corresponds to TRBD2 (5 bases). V was cut by 5 bases and J by 4 bases, with 6 bases left in between. CDR1 is DFQATT and CDR2 is SNEGSKA in the germline V gene (reference sequence). This CDR3 comprises 11 residues. The CDR3 DNA follows: TGCAGTGCTGGACTGTACAATGAGCAGTTCTTC. Residues: CSAGLYNEQFF.